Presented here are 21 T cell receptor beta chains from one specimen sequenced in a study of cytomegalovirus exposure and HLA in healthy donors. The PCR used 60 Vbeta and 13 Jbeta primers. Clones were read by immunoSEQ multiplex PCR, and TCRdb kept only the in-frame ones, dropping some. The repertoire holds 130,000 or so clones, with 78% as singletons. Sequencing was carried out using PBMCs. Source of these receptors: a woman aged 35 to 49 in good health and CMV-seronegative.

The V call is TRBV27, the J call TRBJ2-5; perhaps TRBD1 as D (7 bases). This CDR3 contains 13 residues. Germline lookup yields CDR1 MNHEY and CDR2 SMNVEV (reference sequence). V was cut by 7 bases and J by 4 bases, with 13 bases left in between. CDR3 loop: CASTSGGRETQYF. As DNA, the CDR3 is TGTGCCAGCACCTCAGGGGGGAGAGAGACCCAGTACTTC.

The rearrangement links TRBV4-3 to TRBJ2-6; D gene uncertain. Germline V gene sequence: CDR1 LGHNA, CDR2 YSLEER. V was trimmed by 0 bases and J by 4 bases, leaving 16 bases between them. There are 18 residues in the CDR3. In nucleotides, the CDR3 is TGCGCCAGCAGCCAAGAGTCTCCGTTCGCGGCCGGGGCCAACGTCCTGACTTTC. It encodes CASSQESPFAAGANVLTF.

The CDR3 DNA follows: TGTGCCAGCAGCAAATCGACAGGAGCTAACTATGGCTACACCTTC. Translating it yields CASSKSTGANYGYTF. This sequence joins TRBV21-1 and TRBJ1-2; TRBD1 was called by the table and not checked on the DNA. TRBV21-1 is a recognized pseudogene. The CDR3 totals 15 residues.

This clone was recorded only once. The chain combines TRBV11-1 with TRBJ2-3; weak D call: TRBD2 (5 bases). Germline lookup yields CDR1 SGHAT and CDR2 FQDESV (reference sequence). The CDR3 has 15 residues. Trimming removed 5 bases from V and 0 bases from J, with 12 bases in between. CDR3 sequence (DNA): TGTGCCAGCAGCCCAGCGGCGATGAGCACAGATACGCAGTATTTT. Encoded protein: CASSPAAMSTDTQYF.

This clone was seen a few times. The CDR3 nucleotides are TGTGCCAGCAGCCCCCACGGGGGACTAGCGGGGATATACAATGAGCAGTTCTTC. It yields the protein CASSPHGGLAGIYNEQFF. The chain carries TRBV11-2 and TRBJ2-1; 13 bases fit TRBD2. Germline loops: CDR1 SGHAT, CDR2 FQNNGV. CDR3 size: 18 residues. J gave up 4 bases and V 5 bases, and 11 bases lay outside the gene matches. The complete variable domain, with remaining parts taken from reference TRBV11-2 and TRBJ2-1, reads EAGVAQSPRYKIIEKRQSVAFWCNPISGHATLYWYQQILGQGPKLLIQFQNNGVVDDSQLPKDRFSAERLKGVDSTLKIQPAKLEDSAVYLCASSPHGGLAGIYNEQFFGPGTRLTVL.

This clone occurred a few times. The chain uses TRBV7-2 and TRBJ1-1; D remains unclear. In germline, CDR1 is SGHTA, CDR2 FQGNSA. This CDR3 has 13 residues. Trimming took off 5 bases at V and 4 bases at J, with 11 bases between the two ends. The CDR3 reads CASSPSIITEAFF. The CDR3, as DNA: TGTGCCAGCAGCCCTAGCATCATCACTGAAGCTTTCTTT.

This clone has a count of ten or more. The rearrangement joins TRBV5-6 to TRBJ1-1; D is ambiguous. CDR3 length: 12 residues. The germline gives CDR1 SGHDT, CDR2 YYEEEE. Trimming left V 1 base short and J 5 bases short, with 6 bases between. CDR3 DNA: TGTGCCAGCAGCTTGTTGAGTACTGAAGCTTTCTTT. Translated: CASSLLSTEAFF. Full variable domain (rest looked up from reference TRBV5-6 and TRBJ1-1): DAGVTQSPTHLIKTRGQQVTLRCSPKSGHDTVSWYQQALGQGPQFIFQYYEEEERQRGNFPDRFSGHQFPNYSSELNVNALLLGDSALYLCASSLLSTEAFFGQGTRLTVV.

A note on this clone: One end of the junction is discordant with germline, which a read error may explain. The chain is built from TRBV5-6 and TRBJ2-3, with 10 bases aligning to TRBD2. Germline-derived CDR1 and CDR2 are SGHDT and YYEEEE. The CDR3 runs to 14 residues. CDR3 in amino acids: CAGSLGLATDTQYF. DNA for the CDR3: TGTGCCGGCAGCTTGGGACTAGCGACAGATACGCAGTATTTT.

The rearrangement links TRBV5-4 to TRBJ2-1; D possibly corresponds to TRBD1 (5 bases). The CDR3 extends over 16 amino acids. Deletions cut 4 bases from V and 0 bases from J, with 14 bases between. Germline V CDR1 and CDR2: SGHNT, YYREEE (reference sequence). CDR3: CASSLRQLSSYNEQFF. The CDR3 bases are TGTGCCAGCAGCCTCAGACAGCTAAGCTCCTACAATGAGCAGTTCTTC.

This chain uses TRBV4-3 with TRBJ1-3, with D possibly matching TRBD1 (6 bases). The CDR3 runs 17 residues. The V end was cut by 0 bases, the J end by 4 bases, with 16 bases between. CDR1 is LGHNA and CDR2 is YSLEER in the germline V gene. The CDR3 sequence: CASSQDPFGTPGNTIYF. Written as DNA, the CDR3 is TGCGCCAGCAGCCAAGACCCCTTCGGGACACCCGGAAACACCATATATTTT.

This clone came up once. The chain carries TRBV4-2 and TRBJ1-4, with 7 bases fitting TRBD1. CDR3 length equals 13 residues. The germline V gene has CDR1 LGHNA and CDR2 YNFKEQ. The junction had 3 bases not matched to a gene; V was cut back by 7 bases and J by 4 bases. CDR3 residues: CASKGTVNEKLFF. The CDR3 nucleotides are TGTGCCAGCAAAGGGACAGTTAATGAAAAACTGTTTTTT.

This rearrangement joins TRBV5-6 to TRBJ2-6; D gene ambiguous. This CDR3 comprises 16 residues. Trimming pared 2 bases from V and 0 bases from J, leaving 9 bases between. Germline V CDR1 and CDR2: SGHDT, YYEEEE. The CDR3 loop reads CASSFLTYSGANVLTF. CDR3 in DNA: TGTGCCAGCAGCTTTCTGACATACTCTGGGGCCAACGTCCTGACTTTC.

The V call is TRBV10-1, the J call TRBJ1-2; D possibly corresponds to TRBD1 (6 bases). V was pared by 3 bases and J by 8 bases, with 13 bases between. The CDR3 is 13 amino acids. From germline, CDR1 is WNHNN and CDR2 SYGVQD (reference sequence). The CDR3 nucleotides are TGCGCCAGCAGTGAAATCAGGGGCGGAGGCTACACCTTC. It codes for CASSEIRGGGYTF.

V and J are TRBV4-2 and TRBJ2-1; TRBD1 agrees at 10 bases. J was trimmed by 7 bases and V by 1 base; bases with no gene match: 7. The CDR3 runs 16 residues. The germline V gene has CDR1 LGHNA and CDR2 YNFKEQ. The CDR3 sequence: CASSQVGDRGRNEQFF. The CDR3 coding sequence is TGTGCCAGCAGCCAAGTGGGGGACAGGGGCCGAAATGAGCAGTTCTTC.

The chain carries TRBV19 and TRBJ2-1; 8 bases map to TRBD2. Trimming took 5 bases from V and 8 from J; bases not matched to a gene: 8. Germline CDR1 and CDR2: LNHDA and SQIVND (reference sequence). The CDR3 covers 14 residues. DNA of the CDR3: TGTGCCAGTAGTCCAGCGGGAGCGGTCTATGAGCAGTTCTTC. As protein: CASSPAGAVYEQFF.

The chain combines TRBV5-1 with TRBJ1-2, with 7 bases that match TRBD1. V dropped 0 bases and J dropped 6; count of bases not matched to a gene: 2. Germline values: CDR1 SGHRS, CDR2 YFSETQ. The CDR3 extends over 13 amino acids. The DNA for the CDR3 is TGCGCCAGCAGCTTGGGGACAGGTGATGGCTACACCTTC. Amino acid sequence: CASSLGTGDGYTF.

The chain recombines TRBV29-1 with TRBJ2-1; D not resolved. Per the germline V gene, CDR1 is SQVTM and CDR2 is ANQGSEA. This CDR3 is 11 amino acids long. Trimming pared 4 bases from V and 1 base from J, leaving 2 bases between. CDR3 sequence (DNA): TGCAGCGTTGCTTCCTACAATGAGCAGTTCTTC. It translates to CSVASYNEQFF.

CDR3 bases: TGTGCCAGCACCTCTGGAGGGGGCTGGGTTAACACTGAAGCTTTCTTT. Its translation is CASTSGGGWVNTEAFF. The rearrangement uses TRBV28 and TRBJ1-1; TRBD1 matches at 7 bases. The germline gives CDR1 MDHEN, CDR2 SYDVKM. The CDR3 extends over 16 amino acids. The V and J ends lost 7 bases and 2 bases, in that order; junction bases with no gene match: 13.

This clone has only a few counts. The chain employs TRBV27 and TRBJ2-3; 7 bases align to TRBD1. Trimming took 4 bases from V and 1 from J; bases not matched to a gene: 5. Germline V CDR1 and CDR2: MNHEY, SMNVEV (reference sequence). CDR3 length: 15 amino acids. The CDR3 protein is CASSWADRGTDTQYF. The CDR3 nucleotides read TGTGCCAGCAGTTGGGCCGACAGGGGCACAGATACGCAGTATTTT.

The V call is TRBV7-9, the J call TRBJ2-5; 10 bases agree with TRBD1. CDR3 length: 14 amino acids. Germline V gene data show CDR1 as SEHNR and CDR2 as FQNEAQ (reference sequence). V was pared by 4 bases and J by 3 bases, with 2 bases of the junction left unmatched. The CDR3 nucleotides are TGTGCCAGCAGCTGGACAGGGGGGGAAGAGACCCAGTACTTC. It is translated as CASSWTGGEETQYF.

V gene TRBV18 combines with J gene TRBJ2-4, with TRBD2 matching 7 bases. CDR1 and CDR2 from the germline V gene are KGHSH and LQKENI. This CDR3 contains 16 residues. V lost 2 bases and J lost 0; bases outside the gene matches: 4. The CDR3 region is CASSPTVAGAKNIQYF. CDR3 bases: TGTGCCAGCTCACCAACGGTAGCGGGAGCCAAAAACATTCAGTACTTC.